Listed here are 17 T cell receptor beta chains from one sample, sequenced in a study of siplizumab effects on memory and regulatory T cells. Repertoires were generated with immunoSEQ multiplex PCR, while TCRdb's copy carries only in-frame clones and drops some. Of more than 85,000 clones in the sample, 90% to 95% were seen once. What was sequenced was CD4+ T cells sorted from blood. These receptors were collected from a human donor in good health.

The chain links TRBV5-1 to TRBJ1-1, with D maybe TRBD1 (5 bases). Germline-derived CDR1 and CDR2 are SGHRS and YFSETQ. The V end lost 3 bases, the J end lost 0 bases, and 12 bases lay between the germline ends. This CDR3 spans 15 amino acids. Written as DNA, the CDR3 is TGCGCCAGCAGCTCCCAGGCAGGGATGAACACTGAAGCTTTCTTT. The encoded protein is CASSSQAGMNTEAFF.

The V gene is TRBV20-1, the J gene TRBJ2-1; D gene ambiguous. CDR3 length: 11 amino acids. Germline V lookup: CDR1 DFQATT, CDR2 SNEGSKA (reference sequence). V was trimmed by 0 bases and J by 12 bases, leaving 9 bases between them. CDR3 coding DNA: TGCAGTGCTAGAGATCTGGGTCCGCAGTTCTTC. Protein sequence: CSARDLGPQFF.

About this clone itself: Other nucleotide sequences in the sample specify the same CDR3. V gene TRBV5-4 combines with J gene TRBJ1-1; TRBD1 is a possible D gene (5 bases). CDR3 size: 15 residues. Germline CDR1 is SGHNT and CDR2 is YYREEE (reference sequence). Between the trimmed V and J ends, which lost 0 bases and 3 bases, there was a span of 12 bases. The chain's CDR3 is CASSLEGRGDTEAFF. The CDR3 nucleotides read TGTGCCAGCAGCTTGGAGGGGAGGGGTGACACTGAAGCTTTCTTT.

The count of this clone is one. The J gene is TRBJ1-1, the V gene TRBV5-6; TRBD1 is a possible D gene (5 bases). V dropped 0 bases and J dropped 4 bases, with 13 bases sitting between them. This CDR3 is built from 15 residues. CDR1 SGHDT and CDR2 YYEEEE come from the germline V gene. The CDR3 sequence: CASSLGPVGVTEAFF. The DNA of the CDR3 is TGTGCCAGCAGCTTGGGTCCCGTAGGGGTCACTGAAGCTTTCTTT. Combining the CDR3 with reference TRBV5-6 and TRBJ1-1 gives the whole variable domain DAGVTQSPTHLIKTRGQQVTLRCSPKSGHDTVSWYQQALGQGPQFIFQYYEEEERQRGNFPDRFSGHQFPNYSSELNVNALLLGDSALYLCASSLGPVGVTEAFFGQGTRLTVV.

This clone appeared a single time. CDR3 nucleotide sequence: TGCGCCAGCAGTGACAGGCTAGCGGGGAGGGAGACCCAGTACTTC. As protein: CASSDRLAGRETQYF. The rearrangement joins TRBV10-1 to TRBJ2-5; 9 nucleotides line up with TRBD2. The CDR3 has 15 residues. Germline V CDR1 and CDR2: WNHNN, SYGVQD (reference sequence). With V trimmed by 3 bases and J by 5 bases, 7 bases remained unmatched.

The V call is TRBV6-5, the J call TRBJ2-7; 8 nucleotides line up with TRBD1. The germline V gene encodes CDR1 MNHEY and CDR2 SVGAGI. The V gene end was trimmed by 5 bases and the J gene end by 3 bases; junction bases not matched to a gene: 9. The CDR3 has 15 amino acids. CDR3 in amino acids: CASSTSTGARYEQYF. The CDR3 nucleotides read TGTGCCAGCAGTACATCGACAGGGGCCCGCTACGAGCAGTACTTC.

Here the CDR3 DNA reads TGTGCCAGCAGCCCGGGACAGTTTGAAGCTTTCTTT. Its protein product is CASSPGQFEAFF. The gene calls are TRBV7-9 and TRBJ1-1, with 7 bases matching TRBD1. Losses at the gene ends were 5 bases for V and 7 bases for J; bases not matched to a gene: 4. Germline CDR1 is SEHNR and CDR2 is FQNEAQ (reference sequence). This CDR3 has 12 amino acids.

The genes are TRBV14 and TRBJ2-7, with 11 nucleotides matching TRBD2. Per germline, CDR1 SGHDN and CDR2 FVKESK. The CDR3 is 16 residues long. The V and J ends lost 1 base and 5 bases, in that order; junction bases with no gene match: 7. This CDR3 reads CASSQGRLAGINEQYF. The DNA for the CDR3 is TGTGCCAGCAGCCAAGGTAGACTAGCGGGGATCAACGAGCAGTACTTC.

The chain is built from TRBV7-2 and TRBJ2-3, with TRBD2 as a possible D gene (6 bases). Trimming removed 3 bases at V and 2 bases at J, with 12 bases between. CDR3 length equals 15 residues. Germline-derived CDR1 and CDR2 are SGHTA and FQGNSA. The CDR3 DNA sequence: TGTGCCAGCAGCTTCGGAGGGACCTCCACAGATACGCAGTATTTT. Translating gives CASSFGGTSTDTQYF.

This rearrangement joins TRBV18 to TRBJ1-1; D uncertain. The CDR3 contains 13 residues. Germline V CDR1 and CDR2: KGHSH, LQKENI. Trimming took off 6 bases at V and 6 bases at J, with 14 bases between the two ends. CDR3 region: CASSRPGLAEAFF. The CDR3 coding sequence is TGTGCCAGCTCGCGGCCTGGTCTCGCTGAAGCTTTCTTT.

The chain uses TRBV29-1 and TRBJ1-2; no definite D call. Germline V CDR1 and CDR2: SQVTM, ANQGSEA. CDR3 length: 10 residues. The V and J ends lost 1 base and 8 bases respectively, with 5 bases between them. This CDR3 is CSVEGPGYTF. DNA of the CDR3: TGCAGCGTTGAAGGTCCCGGCTACACCTTC.

The CDR3 coding sequence is TGTGCCAGCACTACCAGGGCCCTCCCTGGGGCCAACGTCCTGACTTTC. It translates to CASTTRALPGANVLTF. This chain joins TRBV2 and TRBJ2-6, with D possibly TRBD1 on 5 matching bases. The CDR3 is 16 amino acids. Trimming took 7 bases from V and 2 from J, leaving 15 bases between them. CDR1 is SNHLY and CDR2 is FYNNEI in the germline V gene.

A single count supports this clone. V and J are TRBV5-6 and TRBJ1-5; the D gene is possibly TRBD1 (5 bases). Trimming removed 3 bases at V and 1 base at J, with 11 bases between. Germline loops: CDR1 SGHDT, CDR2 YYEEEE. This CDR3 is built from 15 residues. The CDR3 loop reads CASSSGPMSNQPQHF. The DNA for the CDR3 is TGTGCCAGCAGCTCGGGACCGATGAGCAATCAGCCCCAGCATTTT.

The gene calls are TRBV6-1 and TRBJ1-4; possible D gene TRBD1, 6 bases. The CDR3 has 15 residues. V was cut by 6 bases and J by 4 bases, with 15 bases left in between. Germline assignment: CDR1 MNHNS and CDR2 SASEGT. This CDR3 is CASRGEGQFNEKLFF. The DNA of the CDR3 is TGTGCCAGCAGGGGCGAAGGACAGTTTAATGAAAAACTGTTTTTT.

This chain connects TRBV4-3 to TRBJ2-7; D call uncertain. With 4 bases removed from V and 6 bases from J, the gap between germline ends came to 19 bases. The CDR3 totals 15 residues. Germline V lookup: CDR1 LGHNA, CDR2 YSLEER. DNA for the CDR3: TGCGCCAGCAGCCCCTCAGCGCAACTGGGAAGCGAGCAGTACTTC. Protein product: CASSPSAQLGSEQYF.

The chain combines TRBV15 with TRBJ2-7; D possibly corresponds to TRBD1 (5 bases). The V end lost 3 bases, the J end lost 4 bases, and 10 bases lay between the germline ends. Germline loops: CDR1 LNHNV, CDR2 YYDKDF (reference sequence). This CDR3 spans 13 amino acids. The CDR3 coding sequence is TGTGCCACCAGCAGGGGGCGCCAATACGAGCAGTACTTC. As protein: CATSRGRQYEQYF.

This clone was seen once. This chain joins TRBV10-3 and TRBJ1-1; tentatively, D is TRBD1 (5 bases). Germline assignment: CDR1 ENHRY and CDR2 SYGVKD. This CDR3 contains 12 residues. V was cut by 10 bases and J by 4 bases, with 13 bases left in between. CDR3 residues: CANWDGRTEAFF. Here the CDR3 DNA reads TGTGCCAACTGGGACGGCCGCACTGAAGCTTTCTTT.